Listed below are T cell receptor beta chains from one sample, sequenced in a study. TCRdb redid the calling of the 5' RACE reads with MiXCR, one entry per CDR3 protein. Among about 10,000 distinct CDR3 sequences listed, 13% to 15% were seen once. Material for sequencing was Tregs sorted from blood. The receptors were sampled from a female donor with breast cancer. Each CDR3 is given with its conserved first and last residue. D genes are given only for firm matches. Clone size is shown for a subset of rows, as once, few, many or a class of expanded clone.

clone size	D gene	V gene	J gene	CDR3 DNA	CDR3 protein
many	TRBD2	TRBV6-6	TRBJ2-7	TGTGCCAGCAGTACTTCTAGCGGGAGGGGCTCCTACGAGCAGTACTTC	CASSTSSGRGSYEQYF
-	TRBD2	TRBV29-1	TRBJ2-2	TGCAGCGTCCGGGGACTAGCGGGAGTCACCGGGGAGCTGTTTTTT	CSVRGLAGVTGELFF
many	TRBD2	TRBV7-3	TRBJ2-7	TGTGCCAGCAGCAAACTAGCGGGAGGAAGCTACGAGCAGTACTTC	CASSKLAGGSYEQYF
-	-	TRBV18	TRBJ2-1	TGTGCCAGCTCACCAAATAACAATGAGCAGTTCTTC	CASSPNNNEQFF
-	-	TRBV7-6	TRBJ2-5	TGTGCCAGCAGCTTAGCCCAAGCAGGGAGTAGAGAGACCCAGTACTTC	CASSLAQAGSRETQYF
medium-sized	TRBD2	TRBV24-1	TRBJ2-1	TGTGCCACCAGTGATTTGGCTAGCGGGAGCCCCAATGAGCAGTTCTTC	CATSDLASGSPNEQFF
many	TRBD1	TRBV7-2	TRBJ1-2	TGTGCCAGCAGCTTAGGGACAGGGGGTGGCTACACCTTC	CASSLGTGGGYTF
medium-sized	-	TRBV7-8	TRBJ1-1	TGTGCCAGCAGCTTAGGTGTTCTGGGCGTCAGGTTTAATCCTGAAGCTTTCTTT	CASSLGVLGVRFNPEAFF
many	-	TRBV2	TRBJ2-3	TGTGCCAGCAGTGAGGGGTACAGTCTTCTTAGCGCAGATACGCAGTATTTT	CASSEGYSLLSADTQYF
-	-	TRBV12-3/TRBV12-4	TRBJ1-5	TGTGCCAGCAGTTTAGTTGGGAGCAATCAGCCCCAGCATTTT	CASSLVGSNQPQHF
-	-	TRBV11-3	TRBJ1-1	TGTGCCAGCAGCTTAGAGGGGGCCGACAATGAAGCTTTCTTT	CASSLEGADNEAFF
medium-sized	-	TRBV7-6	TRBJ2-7	TGTGCCAGCAGCTCGACCGGTAACGAGCAGTACTTC	CASSSTGNEQYF
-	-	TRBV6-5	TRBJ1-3	TGCGCCAGCAGTTACGCGATCGATCGCTCTGGAAACACCATATATTTT	CASSYAIDRSGNTIYF
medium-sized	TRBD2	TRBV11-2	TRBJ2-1	TGTGCCAGCAGCTTAGCCTCTGTCCGGACGCCTAGACTAGCCGTCTACAATGAGCAGTTCTTC	CASSLASVRTPRLAVYNEQFF
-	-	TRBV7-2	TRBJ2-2	TGTGCCAGCAGCTTACGTAGTCTGAACACCGGGGAGCTGTTTTTT	CASSLRSLNTGELFF
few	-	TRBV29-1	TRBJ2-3	TGCAGCCGCGAAAAGGGAGGGGGCACAGTTACGCAGTATTTT	CSREKGGGTVTQYF
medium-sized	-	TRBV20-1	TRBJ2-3	TGCAGTGCTATTCGGCAACGCACAGATACGCAGTATTTT	CSAIRQRTDTQYF
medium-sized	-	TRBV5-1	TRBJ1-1	TGCGCCAGCAGCTTGAACGGGGGTAACACTGAAGCTTTCTTT	CASSLNGGNTEAFF
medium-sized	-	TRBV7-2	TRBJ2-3	TGTGCCAGCAGCTTAGCCACGGGCGTCGGAGATACGCAGTATTTT	CASSLATGVGDTQYF
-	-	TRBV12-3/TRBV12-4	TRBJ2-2	TGTGCCAGCAGTTTATACACCGGGGAGCTGTTTTTT	CASSLYTGELFF
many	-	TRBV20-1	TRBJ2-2	TGCAGTGCGGAAGGACGGAGCGGGGAGCTGTTTTTT	CSAEGRSGELFF
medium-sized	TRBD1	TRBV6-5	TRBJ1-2	TGTGCCAGCAGGAAGACAGGGGTGTATGGCTACACCTTC	CASRKTGVYGYTF
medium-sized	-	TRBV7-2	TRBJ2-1	TGTGCCAGCAGCTTAGTAACCAATGAGCAGTTCTTC	CASSLVTNEQFF
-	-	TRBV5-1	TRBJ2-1	TGCGCCAGCAGCTTGGGGGACCCCTCCTACAATGAGCAGTTCTTC	CASSLGDPSYNEQFF
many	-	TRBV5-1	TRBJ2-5	TGCGCCAGCAGCTTGGACCAAGAGACCCAGTACTTC	CASSLDQETQYF
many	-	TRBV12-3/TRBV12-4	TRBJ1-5	TGTGCCAGCAGTTTAGGCCGGGACGGAATTTATAGCAATCAGCCCCAGCATTTT	CASSLGRDGIYSNQPQHF
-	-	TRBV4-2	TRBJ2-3	TGTGCCAGCAGCCAGAGACTTGCGAATCCGGATACGCAGTATTTT	CASSQRLANPDTQYF
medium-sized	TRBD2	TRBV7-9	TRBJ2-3	TGTGCCAGCCGGCCAGCGGGAGCCCGGTTGACAGATACGCAGTATTTT	CASRPAGARLTDTQYF
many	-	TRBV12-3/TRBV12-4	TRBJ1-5	TGTGCCAGCAGTTTGCGGGAGAGCAATCAGCCCCAGCATTTT	CASSLRESNQPQHF
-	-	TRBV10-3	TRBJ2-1	TGTGCCATCAGTGAGCGAAAGATAAGGGGTTACAATGAGCAGTTCTTC	CAISERKIRGYNEQFF
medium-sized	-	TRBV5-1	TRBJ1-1	TGCGCCAGCAGCTTGGAACCGGGGTCTGAAGCTTTCTTT	CASSLEPGSEAFF
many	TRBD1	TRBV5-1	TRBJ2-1	TGCGCCAGCAGACAGGGGGGACAGGGATTTGATGAGCAGTTCTTC	CASRQGGQGFDEQFF
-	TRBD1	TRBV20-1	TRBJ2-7	TGCAGTGCTAGAGACCCGGACAGGAGATCCTACGAGCAGTACTTC	CSARDPDRRSYEQYF
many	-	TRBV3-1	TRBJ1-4	TGTGCCAGCAGCCAAGATCCCGTCGCCAGAAATGAAAAACTGTTTTTT	CASSQDPVARNEKLFF
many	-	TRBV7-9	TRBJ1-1	TGTGCCAGCAGCTCCCCAGCTAGGGCAGACGCTTTCTTT	CASSSPARADAFF
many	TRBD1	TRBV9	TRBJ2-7	TGTGCCAGCAGCGTGGGAGCCCAGGGGGCCGGGTACGAGCAGTACTTC	CASSVGAQGAGYEQYF
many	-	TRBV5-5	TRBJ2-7	TGTGCCAGCAGCGTATTAGGGGGAAGGTACGAGCAGTACTTC	CASSVLGGRYEQYF
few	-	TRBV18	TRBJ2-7	TGTGCCAGCTCACCACCGGGCCAGGCGAACAACCACTACGAGCAGTACTTC	CASSPPGQANNHYEQYF
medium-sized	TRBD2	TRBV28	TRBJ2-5	TGTGCCAGCAGTTCGACTAGCGGGAGGGCCGTAGAGACCCAGTACTTC	CASSSTSGRAVETQYF
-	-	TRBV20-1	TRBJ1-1	TGCAGTGCTAGGTTACCCGGGACAACGGCGTGGAACACTGAAGCTTTCTTT	CSARLPGTTAWNTEAFF
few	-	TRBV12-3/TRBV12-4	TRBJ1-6	TGTGCCAGCAGATTACAGGAGGCGGTTAATTCACCCCTCCACTTT	CASRLQEAVNSPLHF
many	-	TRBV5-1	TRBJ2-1	TGCGCCAGCAGCTTGGCCTTGGGCAATGAGCAGTTCTTC	CASSLALGNEQFF
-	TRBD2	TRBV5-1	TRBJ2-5	TGCCCCAGCAACACCGGGAGGGCCTTCCAAGAGACCCAGTACTTC	CPSNTGRAFQETQYF
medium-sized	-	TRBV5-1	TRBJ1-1	TGCGCCAGCAAACGACAGGCGATAGCTCCCATCGCAGCCGAAGCTTTCTTT	CASKRQAIAPIAAEAFF